This TCR beta chain originates from a study of CD8+ T cells in alopecia areata. In each case, RNA was isolated and then reverse transcribed into cDNA as the sequencing template. TCRdb's copy holds only in-frame clones and misses some; the assay was immunoSEQ multiplex PCR. The repertoire holds a few hundred thousand clones, with roughly two fifths as singletons. A note on this clone: Its antigen is still unknown.

CDR1 and CDR2 (germline): MNHEY, SMNVEV (reference sequence). Trimming pared 4 bases from V and 0 bases from J, leaving 9 bases between. The CDR3 extends over 14 amino acids. The treatment denotes: oral pan-JAK inhibitor, 5-10 mg twice daily. PBMCs yielded sorted CD4+ and CD8+ T cells. Study-wide results and limits: Tofacitinib significantly lowered scalp clonality and expanded CD8+ clones among the top 100. Under tofacitinib, numerous expanded lesional clonotypes remained detectable in scalp and blood.

The sample in question was CD4+ T cells sorted from blood, obtained at approximately week 34, from a patient treated with tofacitinib. The TCR comes from a human donor with alopecia areata. The V call is TRBV27, the J call TRBJ1-2, with a weak D call TRBD1 (6 bases). The CDR3, as DNA: TGTGCCAGCAGTTGGGGGGGGCCTAACTATGGCTACACCTTC. Amino acid sequence: CASSWGGPNYGYTF.